Shown below are 15 T cell receptor beta chains from a single sample sequenced in a study of blood T cell repertoires in COVID-19. The method was immunoSEQ multiplex PCR; TCRdb's version includes in-frame clones alone and lacks a portion of them. The sample holds around 480,000 clones, roughly nine tenths seen once. The sequencing input was PBMCs or T cells enriched from blood (not recorded which). The receptors originated from a woman aged 18-29 years who had recovered from COVID-19.

The gene calls are TRBV5-1 and TRBJ2-2; TRBD1 agrees at 8 bases. The V gene's germline CDR1 is SGHRS and CDR2 YFSETQ. Trimming cost V 5 bases and J 7 bases; bases outside gene matches: 10. The CDR3 loop spans 15 amino acids. CDR3 loop: CASSSDRGKGGELFF. CDR3 DNA sequence: TGCGCCAGCAGTTCTGACAGGGGCAAAGGCGGGGAGCTGTTTTTT.

This sequence joins TRBV5-1 and TRBJ1-6; possible D gene TRBD1, 5 bases. Germline CDR1 reads SGHRS; CDR2 reads YFSETQ. Trimming stripped 0 bases from V and 7 bases from J, with 5 bases between. The CDR3 has 13 residues. CDR3 sequence reads: CASSLEGNSPLHF. The CDR3, as DNA: TGCGCCAGCAGCTTGGAGGGGAATTCACCCCTCCACTTT.

The CDR3 sequence: CATSVGGTEAFF. The CDR3 coding sequence is TGTGCCACCAGTGTCGGAGGGACTGAAGCTTTCTTT. The chain joins TRBV24-1 to TRBJ1-1; D ambiguous. There are 12 residues in the CDR3. V was trimmed by 5 bases and J by 5 bases, leaving 8 bases between them. Per germline, CDR1 KGHDR and CDR2 SFDVKD.

J is TRBJ2-1 and V is TRBV10-3; D is unresolved. The CDR3 length is 13 residues. V was cut by 7 bases and J by 7 bases, with 14 bases left in between. From germline, CDR1 is ENHRY and CDR2 SYGVKD. The CDR3 protein is CAIMGLETNEQFF. CDR3 coding DNA: TGTGCCATCATGGGCCTCGAGACGAATGAGCAGTTCTTC.

J is TRBJ1-2 and V is TRBV14; D is uncertain. V lost 0 bases and J lost 13, with 18 bases in between. CDR1 and CDR2 from the germline V gene are SGHDN and FVKESK. The length of the CDR3 is 14 residues. Written as DNA, the CDR3 is TGTGCCAGCAGCCAAGATTTTAATGGAGGGAAGGTCACCTTC. Translation: CASSQDFNGGKVTF.

V usage is TRBV5-4 and J usage is TRBJ1-2, with 9 bases that match TRBD1. From germline, CDR1 is SGHNT and CDR2 YYREEE (reference sequence). V lost 0 bases to trimming and J lost 8 bases; unmatched junction nucleotides: 8. The CDR3 extends over 15 amino acids. CDR3 DNA sequence: TGTGCCAGCAGCTTGGGGGACAGGGTCCGTGGCGGCTACACCTTC. This sequence encodes CASSLGDRVRGGYTF.

This chain joins TRBV6-1 and TRBJ1-2, with TRBD1 matching 11 bases. Trimming cost V 1 base and J 4 bases; bases outside gene matches: 8. Germline V gene sequence: CDR1 MNHNS, CDR2 SASEGT. The CDR3 covers 17 residues. CDR3 DNA: TGTGCCAGCAGTGAAGACTATCGGACAGGGGGCGTCTATGGCTACACCTTC. This sequence encodes CASSEDYRTGGVYGYTF.

The V call is TRBV5-1, the J call TRBJ1-6; 8 nucleotides line up with TRBD1. CDR1 and CDR2 from the germline V gene are SGHRS and YFSETQ. This CDR3 spans 17 amino acids. The V segment lost 1 base and the J segment 10 bases; nucleotides outside the gene matches: 13. The CDR3 sequence is CASSLIIGSTGASPLHF. The CDR3 bases are TGCGCCAGCAGCTTGATCATAGGCTCGACAGGGGCCTCACCCCTCCACTTT.

This chain joins TRBV9 and TRBJ2-3; 8 bases align to TRBD2. Trimming took 8 bases from V and 4 from J; bases not matched to a gene: 12. The CDR3 is 15 amino acids. CDR1 and CDR2 (germline): SGDLS, YYNGEE. The CDR3: CASSLTGGPADTQYF. The DNA of the CDR3 is TGTGCCAGTTCTCTAACGGGGGGGCCGGCAGATACGCAGTATTTT.

The V and J genes are TRBV23-1 and TRBJ2-3; perhaps TRBD2 as D (5 bases). TRBV23-1 is an open reading frame, and its role is uncertain. This CDR3 has 16 amino acids. V lost 8 bases, J lost 0 bases, and 18 bases lay in between. CDR3 in DNA: TGCGCCAGCGCCCCTCGTACTGGGGAGAGCACAGATACGCAGTATTTT. Translated: CASAPRTGESTDTQYF.

The V gene is TRBV18, the J gene TRBJ1-1; tentative D call: TRBD1 (6 bases). V lost 0 bases, J lost 4 bases, and 15 bases lay in between. The length of the CDR3 is 16 residues. The germline V gene encodes CDR1 KGHSH and CDR2 LQKENI. The CDR3 spells CASSPPNRDRSTEAFF. The CDR3 DNA reads as TGTGCCAGCTCACCACCTAACCGAGACAGGTCCACTGAAGCTTTCTTT.

The V and J genes are TRBV7-7 and TRBJ2-2, with D tentatively TRBD1 (5 bases). The CDR3 totals 16 residues. The V gene lost 0 bases and the J gene lost 2 bases, with 10 bases spanning the gap. From germline, CDR1 is SSHAT and CDR2 FNYEAQ (reference sequence). DNA for the CDR3: TGTGCCAGCAGCTTAGCGCCGACAGTAAACACCGGGGAGCTGTTTTTT. This encodes CASSLAPTVNTGELFF. The complete variable domain, with remaining parts taken from reference TRBV7-7 and TRBJ2-2, reads GAGVSQSPRYKVTKRGQDVTLRCDPISSHATLYWYQQALGQGPEFLTYFNYEAQPDKSGLPSDRFSAERPEGSISTLTIQRTEQRDSAMYRCASSLAPTVNTGELFFGEGSRLTVL.

This clone showed up just once. The chain has TRBV7-9 and TRBJ2-7, with unresolved D. The CDR3 extends over 14 amino acids. Germline V gene sequence: CDR1 SEHNR, CDR2 FQNEAQ (reference sequence). The V end was cut by 3 bases, the J end by 6 bases, with 15 bases between. The CDR3 sequence is CASSFMRFGAEQYF. CDR3 coding DNA: TGTGCCAGCAGCTTTATGAGATTCGGAGCCGAGCAGTACTTC. Using reference TRBV7-9 and TRBJ2-7 for the parts outside the CDR3, the full variable domain is DTGVSQNPRHKITKRGQNVTFRCDPISEHNRLYWYRQTLGQGPEFLTYFQNEAQLEKSRLLSDRFSAERPKGSFSTLEIQRTEQGDSAMYLCASSFMRFGAEQYFGPGTRLTVT.

The chain uses TRBV9 and TRBJ2-5, with 8 positions matching TRBD2. Germline assignment: CDR1 SGDLS and CDR2 YYNGEE. The CDR3 covers 15 residues. Unmatched junction bases numbered 8, after V lost 4 bases and J lost 3 bases. The CDR3 sequence: CASSWAGRGEETQYF. The CDR3 DNA follows: TGTGCCAGCAGCTGGGCCGGGCGGGGGGAAGAGACCCAGTACTTC.

V is TRBV4-1 and J is TRBJ1-2, with D uncertain. CDR1 MGHRA and CDR2 YSYEKL come from the germline V gene. The CDR3 runs 15 residues. V lost 1 base, J lost 5 bases, and 14 bases lay in between. The CDR3, as DNA: TGCGCCAGCAGCCAAGTGTTGACACAAGGATATGGCTACACCTTC. Translating gives CASSQVLTQGYGYTF.